This TCR beta chain came from a study of CD8+CD57+ T cells in acquired aplastic anemia. As for the study in general: On average, sorted CD4+ and CD8+ cells gave roughly 3 ug of DNA. Findings of the study overall: The same twenty-nine CD8+ CDR3 sequences occurred in patients and in controls.

Germline lookup yields CDR1 SEHNR and CDR2 FQNEAQ (reference sequence). V lost 3 bases and J lost 8, with 17 bases in between. The CDR3 sequence is 16 residues long. Profiling of TCR beta VDJ combinations and CDR3 sequences used genomic DNA as template. From the reads, TCRdb called clonotypes with MiXCR, one entry per CDR3 protein. The sample contains some 150,000 distinct CDR3 sequences, around 48% of which appear only once. This clonotype was picked up many times. Its antigen is undetermined. CD8+CD57+ cell expansion, shown by flow cytometry, had occurred in the patients selected for sequencing. Severe acquired aplastic anemia was present in all patients. Blood was sampled before the patients had received any therapy.

The rearrangement uses TRBV7-9 and TRBJ1-6, with D maybe TRBD1 (5 bases). Sequenced: sorted CD4+, CD8+, or CD8+CD57+ T cells (not recorded which) from PBMCs. The source is a human donor with aplastic anemia. The CDR3: CASSFGAAMGDSPLHF. The CDR3 region has the DNA TGTGCCAGCAGCTTCGGGGCAGCCATGGGCGATTCACCCCTCCACTTT.